Sequencing of this T cell receptor beta chain was carried out in a study of cytomegalovirus exposure and HLA in healthy donors. Broader study findings: Cytomegalovirus status, reportedly, was diagnosed with high specificity and sensitivity by the classifier.

The CDR3 sequence is 16 residues long. Germline V gene data show CDR1 as SGHRS and CDR2 as YFSETQ. V gave up 0 bases and J gave up 6 bases; unmatched junction bases: 3. About this clone: Its target is not known.

Primers for the PCR totalled 60 Vbeta and 13 Jbeta. Some clones are missing from TCRdb's copy, which holds only in-frame ones; the method was immunoSEQ multiplex PCR. The sample has a few hundred thousand clones, about 80% seen once. Sequencing used PBMCs. This rearrangement joins TRBV5-1 to TRBJ1-6; 10 bases align to TRBD1. The clonotype comes from a man aged 18 to 30 in good health and CMV-seronegative. The CDR3 reads CASSLARDRGNSPLHF. The CDR3 DNA reads as TGCGCCAGCAGCTTGGCCCGGGACAGGGGTAATTCACCCCTCCACTTT. The complete variable domain, with remaining parts taken from reference TRBV5-1 and TRBJ1-6, reads KAGVTQTPRYLIKTRGQQVTLSCSPISGHRSVSWYQQTPGQGLQFLFEYFSETQRNKGNFPGRFSGRQFSNSRSEMNVSTLELGDSALYLCASSLARDRGNSPLHFGNGTRLTVT.